Each of the 27 T cell receptor beta chains below was sequenced from the same sample in a study of identical twins. TCRdb passed the 5' RACE reads through MiXCR, listing each CDR3 protein once. Counted here are fewer than 500,000 distinct CDR3 sequences, 24% occurring once; the ten biggest clones make up about 3%. The sample was also linked to a second study, of T cells expressing NK-cell markers.

The sequenced sample consisted of CD4+ T cells sorted from blood. The receptor set was obtained from a woman between 18 and 30 years old in good health.

The chain recombines TRBV29-1 with TRBJ2-5; no reliable D call. The CDR3 runs 12 residues. Trimming shortened V by 8 bases and J by 5 bases, and 15 bases separated the two germline ends. Germline values: CDR1 SQVTM, CDR2 ANQGSEA. The CDR3 sequence: CSFLDGRETQYF. Here the CDR3 DNA reads TGCAGCTTCCTGGACGGAAGGGAGACCCAGTACTTC.

This chain joins TRBV20-1 and TRBJ2-3; the D is unclear. This CDR3 is built from 12 residues. Germline CDR1 DFQATT, CDR2 SNEGSKA (reference sequence). The V end lost 4 bases, the J end lost 2 bases, and 7 bases lay between the germline ends. As DNA, the CDR3 is TGCAGTGCTATCGGCTTCACAGATACGCAGTATTTT. Amino acids: CSAIGFTDTQYF.

This sequence joins TRBV12-3 or TRBV12-4 and TRBJ2-3; 8 bases match TRBD2. Losses at the gene ends were 2 bases for V and 1 base for J; bases not matched to a gene: 2. The CDR3 extends over 15 amino acids. The DNA of the CDR3 is TGTGCCAGCAGTTTACGGCGGGGGGGCACAGATACGCAGTATTTT. Its protein product is CASSLRRGGTDTQYF.

In the case of this clonotype: In this CDR3 the conserved last residue, phenylalanine or tryptophan, is missing, so a read error is likely. The J gene is TRBJ2-3, the V gene TRBV27; TRBD2 aligns across 8 bases. Germline CDR1 reads MNHEY; CDR2 reads SMNVEV (reference sequence). CDR3 size: 11 residues. V lost 7 bases to trimming and J lost 8 bases; unmatched junction nucleotides: 2. The CDR3 region has the DNA TGTGCCAGCATCCTAGCGGGTACGCAGTATTAT. This codes for CASILAGTQYY.

The chain couples TRBV5-1 to TRBJ2-3; 10 bases fit TRBD2. V was clipped by 0 bases and J by 1 base; unmatched bases: 8. CDR3 length: 18 amino acids. Germline-derived CDR1 and CDR2 are SGHRS and YFSETQ. The CDR3 here is CASSLGTSGAWGTDTQYF. The CDR3 DNA reads TGCGCCAGCAGCTTGGGGACTAGCGGAGCCTGGGGCACAGATACGCAGTATTTT.

The rearrangement uses TRBV20-1 and TRBJ2-1; D is ambiguous. The germline CDR1 and CDR2 sequences are DFQATT and SNEGSKA (reference sequence). Trimming took off 3 bases at V and 9 bases at J, with 9 bases between the two ends. CDR3 length: 11 amino acids. The CDR3 DNA reads TGCAGTGCTAGTCCAGTTGTTGAGCAGTTCTTC. Its translation: CSASPVVEQFF.

This clonotype was observed a handful of times. The CDR3 is CASSLLGYPDTQYF. The CDR3 bases are TGTGCCAGCAGCTTGCTGGGTTATCCAGATACGCAGTATTTT. The rearrangement joins TRBV5-6 to TRBJ2-3; D is unclear. With 1 base removed from V and 4 bases from J, the gap between germline ends came to 10 bases. The CDR3 totals 14 residues. Germline CDR1 reads SGHDT; CDR2 reads YYEEEE.

This clonotype was observed a few times. The chain uses TRBV11-2 and TRBJ2-7, with TRBD1 identical over 8 bases. This CDR3 has 19 residues. Germline V lookup: CDR1 SGHAT, CDR2 FQNNGV. The trim removed 5 bases at V and 3 bases at J, leaving 21 bases unmatched. DNA of the CDR3: TGTGCCAGCAGCCTAATCGGACAGGGCCCTCTCAATTTATTCTACGAGCAGTACTTC. This codes for CASSLIGQGPLNLFYEQYF.

This chain joins TRBV7-6 and TRBJ1-2; 9 bases agree with TRBD1. This CDR3 is built from 14 residues. Unmatched junction bases numbered 5, after V lost 5 bases and J lost 4 bases. Germline values: CDR1 SGHVS, CDR2 FNYEAQ. CDR3 residues: CASSITGGGYGYTF. The CDR3 DNA follows: TGTGCCAGCAGCATAACAGGGGGCGGCTATGGCTACACCTTC.

J is TRBJ2-3 and V is TRBV11-3; possible D gene TRBD1, 5 bases. This CDR3 is 16 amino acids long. Trimming removed 3 bases from V and 0 bases from J, with 13 bases in between. Germline V gene lookup returns CDR1 SGHNT and CDR2 YENEEA. CDR3 in amino acids: CASSLGLGPSTDTQYF. As DNA, the CDR3 is TGTGCCAGCAGCTTGGGGCTAGGACCTAGCACAGATACGCAGTATTTT.

This chain links TRBV14 with TRBJ2-2; TRBD2 matches at 7 bases. With 6 bases clipped from V and 2 bases from J, the junction kept 9 bases outside the gene matches. This CDR3 comprises 16 residues. CDR1 and CDR2 (germline): SGHDN, FVKESK. The CDR3 DNA follows: TGTGCCAGCAGTGTTCTGAGCGGGGCCAACACCGGGGAGCTGTTTTTT. It specifies CASSVLSGANTGELFF.

This clonotype was seen a handful of times. This chain joins TRBV6-1 and TRBJ1-1; 8 nucleotides match TRBD1. The J segment lost 0 bases and the V segment lost 7 bases, leaving 10 bases of the junction unmatched. CDR3 length: 16 amino acids. CDR1 is MNHNS, CDR2 SASEGT, per germline. The CDR3 is CASNSGGQGLNTEAFF. In DNA, the CDR3 is TGTGCCAGCAACTCCGGTGGACAGGGATTGAACACTGAAGCTTTCTTT.

The chain is built from TRBV6-5 and TRBJ2-7; 7 nucleotides match TRBD1. This CDR3 region has 13 residues. With V trimmed by 6 bases and J by 2 bases, 4 bases remained unmatched. Germline V gene data show CDR1 as MNHEY and CDR2 as SVGAGI. The CDR3 loop reads CASSYRGAYEQYF. CDR3 coding DNA: TGTGCCAGCAGCTACAGGGGAGCCTACGAGCAGTACTTC.

V and J are TRBV20-1 and TRBJ2-1; maybe TRBD2 (6 bases). The CDR3 is 14 amino acids. V was shortened by 0 bases and J by 8 bases, with 14 bases between the two germline ends. Germline lookup yields CDR1 DFQATT and CDR2 SNEGSKA (reference sequence). The CDR3 loop reads CSAREGGPGDEQFF. The CDR3 coding sequence is TGCAGTGCTAGAGAAGGCGGTCCGGGGGATGAGCAGTTCTTC.

V and J are TRBV25-1 and TRBJ2-3, with D unclear. Germline V gives CDR1 MGHDK, CDR2 SYGVNS. V shed 4 bases and J shed 5 bases, with 7 bases lying between them. This CDR3 contains 12 residues. The CDR3 DNA is TGTGCCAGCAGTGTTAGGTTAGATACGCAGTATTTT. It is translated as CASSVRLDTQYF.

Only one count was recorded for this clonotype. The CDR3, as DNA: TGCAGTGCTAAACCGGGACAGGGTGGCCAGCCCCAGCATTTT. It encodes CSAKPGQGGQPQHF. The J gene is TRBJ1-5, the V gene TRBV20-1; TRBD1 aligns across 9 bases. From germline, CDR1 is DFQATT and CDR2 SNEGSKA (reference sequence). The CDR3 covers 14 residues. The V segment lost 4 bases and the J segment 7 bases; nucleotides outside the gene matches: 8.

This clonotype was seen at least ten times. V and J are TRBV15 and TRBJ1-4; unclear D gene. Trimming pared 0 bases from V and 11 bases from J, leaving 10 bases between. Germline loops: CDR1 LNHNV, CDR2 YYDKDF (reference sequence). This CDR3 spans 13 amino acids. The CDR3 sequence: CATSRDWGGKLFF. The CDR3 region has the DNA TGTGCCACCAGCAGAGATTGGGGAGGGAAACTGTTTTTT.

A few counts support this clonotype. One junction end does not reproduce the germline sequence, and a read error may be involved. The genes are TRBV20-1 and TRBJ2-7; 11 nucleotides match TRBD2. Germline assignment: CDR1 DFQATT and CDR2 SNEGSKA (reference sequence). CDR3 length equals 13 residues. The CDR3 nucleotides read TGCAGTTCTAGCGGGAGGAGCTCCTACGAGCAGTACTTC. This codes for CSSSGRSSYEQYF.

This clonotype has only a few counts. V gene TRBV28 combines with J gene TRBJ1-2, with a weak D call TRBD1 (5 bases). Trimming removed 3 bases from V and 4 bases from J, with 12 bases in between. CDR1 is MDHEN, CDR2 SYDVKM, per germline. This CDR3 has 14 residues. CDR3 bases: TGTGCCAGCAGTTTTGGTCAGGGATTCTATGGCTACACCTTC. Its translation is CASSFGQGFYGYTF.

This clonotype was observed a handful of times. This rearrangement joins TRBV7-2 to TRBJ1-1; D unresolved. CDR1 and CDR2 (germline): SGHTA, FQGNSA. CDR3 length: 14 amino acids. Trimming removed 1 base at V and 1 base at J, with 7 bases between. CDR3 in DNA: TGTGCCAGCAGCTTAGGTCCCAGGAACACTGAAGCTTTCTTT. Translating it yields CASSLGPRNTEAFF.

The chain has TRBV7-9 and TRBJ2-3; tentative D call: TRBD2 (6 bases). Per germline, CDR1 SEHNR and CDR2 FQNEAQ (reference sequence). The CDR3 consists of 15 residues. V lost 2 bases and J 3 bases, leaving 12 bases between the germline ends. CDR3 sequence: CASSLTGGITDTQYF. CDR3 bases: TGTGCCAGCAGCTTAACCGGCGGGATAACAGATACGCAGTATTTT.

Here the CDR3 reads CASSPTVNTGELFF. The CDR3 DNA sequence: TGTGCCAGCTCACCGACAGTTAACACCGGGGAGCTGTTTTTT. V gene TRBV18 combines with J gene TRBJ2-2, with D perhaps matching TRBD1 (5 bases). V gave up 3 bases and J gave up 2 bases, with 7 bases separating them. The CDR3 extends over 14 amino acids. Germline CDR1 KGHSH, CDR2 LQKENI.

This clonotype was detected a few times. The rearrangement uses TRBV15 and TRBJ2-3; unclear D gene. Trimming cost V 1 base and J 8 bases, with 7 bases left between them. Germline V gives CDR1 LNHNV, CDR2 YYDKDF (reference sequence). This CDR3 is built from 12 residues. The CDR3 loop is CATSRAAGTQYF. DNA of the CDR3: TGTGCCACCAGCAGAGCCGCCGGTACGCAGTATTTT.

This clonotype was found many times. The rearrangement uses TRBV5-5 and TRBJ2-5; D is possibly TRBD2 (6 bases). The CDR3 runs to 16 residues. The germline CDR1 and CDR2 sequences are SGHKS and YYEKEE (reference sequence). Trimming pared 5 bases from V and 5 bases from J, leaving 22 bases between. As DNA, the CDR3 is TGTGCCAGCAGACTGACGTCAGGTCAGGCGGGGGAGACCCAGTACTTC. Translated, it gives CASRLTSGQAGETQYF.

This clonotype was seen ten or more times. The chain recombines TRBV20-1 with TRBJ1-3; possibly TRBD1 for D (5 bases). V shed 3 bases and J shed 3 bases, with 9 bases lying between them. CDR3 size: 13 residues. CDR1 and CDR2 from the germline V gene are DFQATT and SNEGSKA (reference sequence). The CDR3 region has the DNA TGCAGTGCTAGCTCAGGGATTGGAAACACCATATATTTT. This translates into CSASSGIGNTIYF.

This clonotype was seen only a few times. The J gene is TRBJ2-3, the V gene TRBV5-1, with 8 bases that match TRBD2. The V and J ends lost 2 bases and 4 bases, in that order; junction bases with no gene match: 6. CDR1 and CDR2 (germline): SGHRS, YFSETQ. The CDR3 length is 15 residues. CDR3 loop: CASSFRGLEADTQYF. The CDR3 region has the DNA TGCGCCAGCAGCTTCAGGGGACTAGAGGCAGATACGCAGTATTTT.

The chain employs TRBV18 and TRBJ2-2; D perhaps matches TRBD2 (5 bases). Germline CDR1 KGHSH, CDR2 LQKENI. The CDR3 runs to 14 residues. The V end was cut by 6 bases, the J end by 4 bases, with 12 bases between. CDR3: CASSHRRATGELFF. The CDR3 DNA sequence: TGTGCCAGCTCCCACCGGCGGGCCACCGGGGAGCTGTTTTTT.